Included here is one TCR beta chain sequence, with context. Germline V gives CDR1 KGHDR, CDR2 SFDVKD. The CDR3 length is 14 residues. V shed 2 bases and J shed 6 bases, with 9 bases lying between them. Authors' processing steps: Nucleated cell counts were estimated from reference gene primer amplification. Sequencing was performed with immunoSEQ multiplex PCR; in TCRdb, only in-frame clones are kept and a portion is missing. The V and J calls and clone size are taken from that table; D and trimming were inferred from the DNA. The sample records around 360,000 clones, around 87% being singletons. In Seattle, patients joined the study during active infection and were tracked longitudinally. This record belongs to a study of blood T cell repertoires in COVID-19. Study-level background: COVID-19 samples collected from the United States, Italy and Spain covered acute and convalescent phases.

V gene TRBV24-1 combines with J gene TRBJ2-2; D possibly corresponds to TRBD2 (5 bases). Sequencing was performed on peripheral blood. The source of this sequence is a woman aged 30 to 39 with COVID-19, enrolled during active disease. CDR3 residues: CATSDSGGPGELFF. As DNA, the CDR3 is TGTGCCACCAGTGATTCTGGCGGGCCCGGGGAGCTGTTTTTT.